This entry describes one T cell receptor (beta chain). The antigen this receptor binds is unknown. No clone much larger than this one lies a single base away; base qualities are absent. This sample was taken from a study of blood T cell repertoires in COVID-19 (dated by TCRdb to about 2020). Background for the entire study: The collaborator samples originated in the United States, Italy and Spain and spanned the acute and convalescent phases of COVID-19. The prospective study material was composed of cDNA or gDNA derived from T cells, B-cell-depleted T cells, or PBMCs. Deeply sampled blood TCRbeta repertoires from subjects exposed to, actively infected with, or recovered from COVID-19 were included in the dataset. The repertoires were made available in a free public database intended to serve as a resource for research on the immune response to SARS-CoV-2. The samples were drawn from the first 160 participants of the ongoing ImmuneRACE study and from about 1,200 subjects provided by 6 global collaborators. The sample metadata nearly always contained a de-identified subject ID, COVID-19 status, age in years and sex. Where available, HLA class I and class II types were taken from metadata supplied by the sample provider and were not determined by assay-based typing. Findings and caveats that apply to the study as a whole: Clinical and demographic metadata were provided uncurated, with the amount varying by source and participant.

There are 15 amino acids in the CDR3, from cysteine to phenylalanine inclusive. Only the CDR3 part of the read is kept: 45 bases, read in frame from the first base. The germline V gene encodes CDR1 LGHNA and CDR2 YSLEER. V and J are trimmed by 4 bases and 4 bases, and the gene matches miss 3 bases of the junction. TCRbeta CDR3 regions were amplified from genomic DNA by means of the immunoSEQ Assay, a bias-controlled multiplex PCR. Per the source publication's procedure: The number of nucleated cells in each sample was estimated by amplification of reference gene primers within the assay. To quantify the absolute abundance of each unique TCRbeta CDR3 rearrangement, sequence reads were collapsed and filtered. Productive Simpson clonality was computed per sample as the square root of Simpson's diversity index over productive rearrangements. Here the immuneACCESS table is served through TCRdb, limited to in-frame sequences with V and J called. Missing clones are a known gap in these copies; in checked studies unresolved V genes cover under half, and the rest lacks a known reason. V, J and clone size derive from that table, while D and trimming were established from the DNA sequence. Across this sample there are about 310,000 clones, with about 91% seen only once. The top ten clones comprise about 8.9% of the sample.

Enrolling through a virtual design, the prospective study's participants ranged in age from roughly 18 to 100 years and lived across 20 to 25 United States geographic areas. In the prospective study, cohorts were assigned on the basis of participant-reported clinical history obtained from a screening survey and a study questionnaire. Recovered participants in ImmuneRACE Cohort 3 were defined by two consecutive negative NP/OP PCR tests, clearance by a healthcare professional, or resolution of symptoms. Each participant in the prospective study had whole blood, serum and a nasopharyngeal or oropharyngeal swab collected by mobile phlebotomists. Participants in the prospective study had the option to provide additional blood draws and questionnaires over a 2-month period. Before DNA extraction, prospective study blood samples were shipped either frozen or at room temperature.

This receptor was taken from a woman aged 18-29 years who had recovered from COVID-19. Sequenced sample: PBMCs or T cells enriched from blood (not recorded which). This sequence uses TRBV4-3 and TRBJ2-2; TRBD2 fits 10 bases in the junction. The CDR3 is CASSPWTSGTGELFF. The sequenced DNA: TGCGCCAGCAGCCCATGGACTAGCGGCACCGGGGAGCTGTTTTTT.